This is a list of T cell receptor beta chains from one sample in a study of spatial heterogeneity in lung cancer. TCRdb recomputed calls from the 5' RACE reads with MiXCR, one row per CDR3 protein. The sample shows approximately 25,000 distinct CDR3 sequences, approximately 9% of them seen only once. Sequenced material: lung tumor tissue, taken at surgery. All receptors derive from a male donor with early-stage non-small cell lung cancer. The CDR3 runs from the conserved cysteine through the conserved F or W. The order of the fields is V gene, J gene, clone size, D gene, CDR3 protein, CDR3 DNA. The D gene is left open where the match is weak. A row's size may be missing; if present it is once, few, many or a size class.

V gene: TRBV5-1; J gene: TRBJ1-2; clone size: many; D gene: .; CDR3 protein: CASSTDSRGYGYTF; CDR3 DNA: TGCGCCAGCAGCACGGACAGCAGGGGCTATGGCTACACCTTC
V gene: TRBV12-3/TRBV12-4; J gene: TRBJ2-1; clone size: few; D gene: .; CDR3 protein: CASSSGGYNEQFF; CDR3 DNA: TGTGCCAGCAGTTCGGGCGGGTACAATGAGCAGTTCTTC
V gene: TRBV6-2/TRBV6-3; J gene: TRBJ1-5; clone size: many; D gene: .; CDR3 protein: CASRPHLAHQPQHF; CDR3 DNA: TGTGCCAGCAGGCCCCACCTCGCCCATCAGCCCCAGCATTTT
V gene: TRBV3-1; J gene: TRBJ1-1; clone size: many; D gene: .; CDR3 protein: CASRIQGGTEAFF; CDR3 DNA: TGTGCCAGCAGAATACAGGGAGGCACTGAAGCTTTCTTT
V gene: TRBV9; J gene: TRBJ1-1; clone size: medium-sized; D gene: .; CDR3 protein: CASSAQGAYEAFF; CDR3 DNA: TGTGCCAGCAGCGCTCAAGGGGCCTATGAAGCTTTCTTT
V gene: TRBV6-5; J gene: TRBJ2-1; clone size: few; D gene: .; CDR3 protein: CASSYGQGGHNEQFF; CDR3 DNA: TGTGCCAGCAGTTACGGGCAGGGTGGCCACAATGAGCAGTTCTTC
V gene: TRBV16; J gene: TRBJ2-3; clone size: many; D gene: .; CDR3 protein: CASSQSVPTDTQYF; CDR3 DNA: TGTGCCAGCAGCCAATCTGTACCCACAGATACGCAGTATTTT
V gene: TRBV20-1; J gene: TRBJ1-1; clone size: .; D gene: .; CDR3 protein: CSAMDKRNTEAFF; CDR3 DNA: TGCAGTGCAATGGACAAAAGGAACACTGAAGCTTTCTTT
V gene: TRBV3-1; J gene: TRBJ1-2; clone size: .; D gene: .; CDR3 protein: CASSSSFNSNYGYTF; CDR3 DNA: TGTGCCAGCAGCTCGAGTTTCAACAGCAACTATGGCTACACCTTC
V gene: TRBV6-6; J gene: TRBJ2-7; clone size: few; D gene: .; CDR3 protein: CASIRDTSYEQYF; CDR3 DNA: TGTGCCAGCATCCGAGACACCTCCTACGAGCAGTACTTC
V gene: TRBV7-3; J gene: TRBJ2-3; clone size: many; D gene: TRBD1; CDR3 protein: CASSPKGQGLSDTQYF; CDR3 DNA: TGTGCCAGCAGCCCAAAAGGACAGGGACTTTCGGATACGCAGTATTTT
V gene: TRBV24-1; J gene: TRBJ2-7; clone size: once; D gene: TRBD1; CDR3 protein: CATSAGGVSYEQYF; CDR3 DNA: TGTGCCACCAGTGCAGGGGGCGTATCATACGAGCAGTACTTC
V gene: TRBV28; J gene: TRBJ2-5; clone size: few; D gene: TRBD1; CDR3 protein: CASSTPWDRVEETQYF; CDR3 DNA: TGTGCCAGCAGTACGCCATGGGACAGGGTTGAAGAGACCCAGTACTTC
V gene: TRBV6-1; J gene: TRBJ2-1; clone size: many; D gene: TRBD1; CDR3 protein: CASSALPGTGYEQFF; CDR3 DNA: TGTGCCAGCAGTGCGCTCCCGGGGACAGGGTATGAGCAGTTCTTC
V gene: TRBV7-6; J gene: TRBJ2-3; clone size: many; D gene: .; CDR3 protein: CASSLAIGVTDTQYF; CDR3 DNA: TGTGCCAGCAGCTTAGCGATCGGGGTCACAGATACGCAGTATTTT
V gene: TRBV20-1; J gene: TRBJ2-1; clone size: .; D gene: TRBD2; CDR3 protein: CSAISLAGGGYNEQFF; CDR3 DNA: TGCAGTGCTATAAGTCTAGCGGGAGGAGGTTACAATGAGCAGTTCTTC
V gene: TRBV6-9; J gene: TRBJ2-3; clone size: .; D gene: TRBD2; CDR3 protein: CASSYGTSGRRDGDTQYF; CDR3 DNA: TGTGCCAGCAGTTATGGGACTAGCGGGAGGAGGGATGGAGATACGCAGTATTTT
V gene: TRBV28; J gene: TRBJ2-7; clone size: many; D gene: TRBD1; CDR3 protein: CASSPGQGPYEQYF; CDR3 DNA: TGTGCCAGCAGCCCAGGACAGGGCCCCTACGAGCAGTACTTC
V gene: TRBV4-1; J gene: TRBJ2-7; clone size: many; D gene: TRBD1; CDR3 protein: CASSHLTGDSYEQYF; CDR3 DNA: TGCGCCAGCAGCCACCTGACAGGGGATTCCTACGAGCAGTACTTC
V gene: TRBV10-3; J gene: TRBJ2-7; clone size: .; D gene: TRBD1; CDR3 protein: CAITKTGSYEQYF; CDR3 DNA: TGTGCCATCACTAAGACAGGGTCCTACGAGCAGTACTTC
V gene: TRBV10-3; J gene: TRBJ1-3; clone size: .; D gene: .; CDR3 protein: CAIRTDNSGNTIYF; CDR3 DNA: TGTGCCATCCGGACCGACAACTCTGGAAACACCATATATTTT
V gene: TRBV7-3; J gene: TRBJ2-5; clone size: large; D gene: TRBD2; CDR3 protein: CASSVGTSKETQYF; CDR3 DNA: TGTGCCAGCAGTGTCGGGACTAGCAAAGAGACCCAGTACTTC
V gene: TRBV7-7; J gene: TRBJ2-5; clone size: .; D gene: .; CDR3 protein: CASSPDQETQYF; CDR3 DNA: TGTGCCAGCAGCCCGGACCAAGAGACCCAGTACTTC
V gene: TRBV3-2; J gene: TRBJ2-1; clone size: .; D gene: .; CDR3 protein: CASSPRSHGPPDNEQFF; CDR3 DNA: TGTGCCAGCAGCCCCCGCTCACACGGGCCCCCTGACAATGAGCAGTTCTTC
V gene: TRBV6-1; J gene: TRBJ2-7; clone size: few; D gene: .; CDR3 protein: CASRPTVSYEQYF; CDR3 DNA: TGTGCCAGCAGGCCCACAGTATCCTACGAGCAGTACTTC
V gene: TRBV6-5; J gene: TRBJ2-7; clone size: many; D gene: TRBD1; CDR3 protein: CASRYTGGYEQYF; CDR3 DNA: TGTGCCAGCAGGTATACAGGGGGTTACGAGCAGTACTTC
V gene: TRBV20-1; J gene: TRBJ2-7; clone size: .; D gene: TRBD2; CDR3 protein: CSAAVGTSGSYEQYF; CDR3 DNA: TGCAGTGCGGCAGTAGGGACTAGCGGGAGCTACGAGCAGTACTTC
V gene: TRBV6-6; J gene: TRBJ2-7; clone size: .; D gene: .; CDR3 protein: CASSKGYEQYF; CDR3 DNA: TGTGCCAGCAGTAAGGGGTACGAGCAGTACTTC
V gene: TRBV28; J gene: TRBJ2-4; clone size: many; D gene: .; CDR3 protein: CASSLDSKNIQYF; CDR3 DNA: TGTGCCAGCAGTTTGGACAGTAAAAACATTCAGTACTTC
V gene: TRBV29-1; J gene: TRBJ2-7; clone size: .; D gene: TRBD2; CDR3 protein: CSVEGTSDYEQYF; CDR3 DNA: TGCAGCGTTGAAGGGACTAGCGACTACGAGCAGTACTTC
V gene: TRBV5-6; J gene: TRBJ2-3; clone size: medium-sized; D gene: TRBD1; CDR3 protein: CASSPRDRDHTQYF; CDR3 DNA: TGTGCCAGCAGCCCCCGGGACAGGGATCATACGCAGTATTTT
V gene: TRBV6-6; J gene: TRBJ2-3; clone size: many; D gene: .; CDR3 protein: CASSLARRSYF; CDR3 DNA: TGTGCCAGCAGCCTCGCTAGGCGCTCGTATTTT
V gene: TRBV28; J gene: TRBJ2-7; clone size: many; D gene: TRBD1; CDR3 protein: CASSPPPGQGRNEQYF; CDR3 DNA: TGTGCCAGCAGTCCCCCCCCCGGACAGGGACGGAACGAGCAGTACTTC
V gene: TRBV9; J gene: TRBJ2-7; clone size: many; D gene: TRBD1; CDR3 protein: CASSVGTGFNEQYF; CDR3 DNA: TGTGCCAGCAGCGTCGGGACAGGGTTCAACGAGCAGTACTTC
V gene: TRBV29-1; J gene: TRBJ1-1; clone size: many; D gene: TRBD1; CDR3 protein: CSAGQKAFF; CDR3 DNA: TGCAGCGCGGGACAGAAAGCTTTCTTT
V gene: TRBV9; J gene: TRBJ1-2; clone size: medium-sized; D gene: .; CDR3 protein: CASNPQGWHGYTF; CDR3 DNA: TGTGCCAGCAACCCTCAGGGTTGGCATGGCTACACCTTC
V gene: TRBV6-2/TRBV6-3; J gene: TRBJ2-7; clone size: .; D gene: .; CDR3 protein: CASSKTVLYEQYF; CDR3 DNA: TGTGCCAGCAGTAAGACAGTTTTGTACGAGCAGTACTTC
V gene: TRBV9; J gene: TRBJ1-5; clone size: many; D gene: .; CDR3 protein: CASSATGTLGNQPQHF; CDR3 DNA: TGTGCCAGCAGCGCGACCGGGACATTGGGCAATCAGCCCCAGCATTTT
V gene: TRBV5-4; J gene: TRBJ2-5; clone size: few; D gene: .; CDR3 protein: CASSLDQGHQETQYF; CDR3 DNA: TGTGCCAGCAGCTTGGACCAGGGGCATCAAGAGACCCAGTACTTC
V gene: TRBV5-1; J gene: TRBJ1-1; clone size: few; D gene: .; CDR3 protein: CASSPAGARNTEAFF; CDR3 DNA: TGCGCCAGCAGTCCGGCGGGGGCGAGAAACACTGAAGCTTTCTTT
V gene: TRBV20-1; J gene: TRBJ2-7; clone size: many; D gene: TRBD1; CDR3 protein: CSARAPGGTGLYF; CDR3 DNA: TGCAGTGCTAGAGCCCCCGGGGGGACAGGGCTGTACTTC